A selection of T cell receptor beta chains follows, all from one sample in a study of blood T cell repertoires in COVID-19. TCRdb's copy holds only in-frame clones and misses some; the assay was immunoSEQ multiplex PCR. The sample lists about 190,000 clones; around 79% were seen once. Sequenced material: peripheral blood. The receptors originated from a man in his sixties with active or convalescent COVID-19. CDR3s include the opening cysteine and the closing phenylalanine or tryptophan. D genes are given only for firm matches. Not every row has a clone size; where given, it reads once, few, many or a size class.

V,size,D,J,CDR3,DNA
TRBV15,-,TRBD2,TRBJ2-4,CATSSSPSLGSGSAQAKNIQYF,TGTGCCACCAGCAGTAGCCCCTCGTTGGGTAGCGGGAGTGCTCAGGCCAAAAACATTCAGTACTTC
TRBV5-4,-,-,TRBJ2-5,CASSQGQQETQYF,TGTGCCAGCAGCCAAGGACAGCAAGAGACCCAGTACTTC
TRBV7-2,-,-,TRBJ1-4,CASGKQGNNEKLFF,TGTGCCAGCGGGAAACAGGGAAATAATGAAAAACTGTTTTTT
TRBV5-1,-,-,TRBJ1-5,CASSVTGGSNQPQHF,TGCGCCAGCAGCGTGACAGGCGGAAGCAATCAGCCCCAGCATTTT
TRBV28,-,-,TRBJ1-1,CASATGGFNVWGTEAFF,TGTGCCAGCGCGACAGGTGGGTTTAATGTTTGGGGCACTGAAGCTTTCTTT
TRBV5-1,-,TRBD1,TRBJ2-7,CASSSGTGVYEQYF,TGCGCCAGCAGCTCCGGGACAGGGGTTTACGAGCAGTACTTC
TRBV12-3/TRBV12-4,-,-,TRBJ1-1,CASSRHGETEAFF,TGTGCCAGCAGTAGGCACGGAGAAACTGAAGCTTTCTTT
TRBV15,-,TRBD2,TRBJ2-3,CATSTSGTSTDTQYF,TGTGCCACCAGCACAAGCGGGACTAGCACAGATACGCAGTATTTT
TRBV5-1,-,-,TRBJ1-1,CASSPERGARSRNTEAFF,TGCGCCAGCAGCCCTGAGCGGGGTGCGAGAAGCAGGAACACTGAAGCTTTCTTT
TRBV7-8,-,TRBD1,TRBJ2-4,CASSLHRGFAYF,TGTGCCAGCAGCTTACACAGGGGTTTCGCGTACTTC
TRBV29-1,-,TRBD1,TRBJ2-7,CSVIGTGIYEQYF,TGCAGCGTTATCGGGACAGGGATCTACGAGCAGTACTTC
TRBV19,once,TRBD2,TRBJ2-2,CASSGLAGNTGELFF,TGTGCCAGTAGCGGACTAGCGGGGAACACCGGGGAGCTGTTTTTT